The 12 T cell receptor beta chains below were found in one sample sequenced in a study of blood T cells in healthy people across ages. PCR was performed a second time for about 7 to 11 cycles using a sample-barcoded 5' primer and a J-beta primer mix. TCRdb fed the 5' RACE reads into MiXCR, producing one record per CDR3 protein. The sample carries 720,000 or so distinct CDR3 sequences, about 43% recorded once. Sequencing input: blood. These receptors were collected from an older man in good health.

In this sample, this clonotype turned up many times. J is TRBJ2-2 and V is TRBV27, with D unresolved. Germline CDR1 MNHEY, CDR2 SMNVEV (reference sequence). The CDR3 totals 14 residues. V lost 3 bases and J lost 7, with 12 bases in between. Written as DNA, the CDR3 is TGTGCCAGCAGTTTTGGGTTAAGGATCGGGGAGCTGTTTTTT. Protein product: CASSFGLRIGELFF.

This clonotype was detected many times. The chain uses TRBV12-3 or TRBV12-4 and TRBJ2-5; TRBD1 agrees at 8 bases. The CDR3 runs to 15 residues. V trimming: 5 bases; J trimming: 0 bases; junction bases outside the gene matches: 5. CDR3 in DNA: TGTGCCAGCAGTGCGACAGGGGCGTACCAAGAGACCCAGTACTTC. As protein: CASSATGAYQETQYF.

The chain couples TRBV7-2 to TRBJ2-5, with no clear D. Gene TRBJ2-7 matches the end of the DNA better, so the J call may be wrong. The CDR3 totals 14 residues. CDR1 and CDR2 from the germline V gene are SGHTA and FQGNSA. The CDR3 DNA sequence: TGTGCCAGCAGCTTGGAAGAGGTAGCTTACGAGCAGTACTTC. This sequence encodes CASSLEEVAYEQYF.

In its sample, this clonotype was seen a few times. The rearrangement links TRBV15 to TRBJ2-5; 7 bases fit TRBD1. The CDR3 has 16 residues. V trimming: 1 base; J trimming: 2 bases; junction bases outside the gene matches: 7. Germline V gene sequence: CDR1 LNHNV, CDR2 YYDKDF (reference sequence). DNA of the CDR3: TGTGCCACCAGCAGAGGAGGGACAGCTTCTCAAGAGACCCAGTACTTC. This encodes CATSRGGTASQETQYF.

The chain couples TRBV7-3 to TRBJ1-3; no clear D gene. The CDR3 contains 15 residues. The germline V and J ends were trimmed by 3 bases and 3 bases, with 12 bases remaining between them. Germline CDR1 SGHTA, CDR2 FQGTGA. In DNA, the CDR3 is TGTGCCAGCAGCTTGTGGGGAGGCAGTGGAAACACCATATATTTT. Protein product: CASSLWGGSGNTIYF. Combining the CDR3 with reference TRBV7-3 and TRBJ1-3 gives the whole variable domain GAGVSQTPSNKVTEKGKYVELRCDPISGHTALYWYRQSLGQGPEFLIYFQGTGAADDSGLPNDRFFAVRPEGSVSTLKIQRTERGDSAVYLCASSLWGGSGNTIYFGEGSWLTVV.

This chain connects TRBV27 to TRBJ2-6; weak D call: TRBD2 (5 bases). This CDR3 comprises 17 residues. CDR1 MNHEY and CDR2 SMNVEV come from the germline V gene (reference sequence). Trimming shortened V by 2 bases and J by 0 bases, and 11 bases separated the two germline ends. This CDR3 is CASSLSFGGSGANVLTF. Written as DNA, the CDR3 is TGTGCCAGCAGTTTAAGTTTCGGAGGCTCTGGGGCCAACGTCCTGACTTTC.

This chain uses TRBV7-9 with TRBJ2-1; possibly TRBD2 for D (5 bases). Germline CDR1 and CDR2: SEHNR and FQNEAQ (reference sequence). The CDR3 length is 14 residues. The V and J ends lost 5 bases and 4 bases respectively, with 12 bases between them. The CDR3 is CASSSRGWYNEQFF. CDR3 DNA sequence: TGTGCCAGCAGCAGCCGCGGGTGGTACAATGAGCAGTTCTTC.

The V call is TRBV6-4, the J call TRBJ2-3; 9 bases match TRBD2. V shed 4 bases, J shed 0 bases, and the junction held 11 bases outside the gene matches. The CDR3 sequence is 18 residues long. Germline V lookup: CDR1 MRHNA, CDR2 SNTAGT. CDR3 amino acids: CASSVRPATSGSTDTQYF. The CDR3 coding sequence is TGTGCCAGCAGTGTCCGGCCGGCGACTAGCGGTAGCACAGATACGCAGTATTTT.

The rearrangement links TRBV4-3 to TRBJ2-7; tentatively, D is TRBD2 (6 bases). The CDR3 is made up of 16 amino acids. V was clipped by 0 bases and J by 3 bases, with 15 bases between them. In germline, CDR1 is LGHNA, CDR2 YSLEER. CDR3 nucleotides: TGCGCCAGCAGCCAAGATTTAGCGGAGGGCCACTACGAGCAGTACTTC. This encodes CASSQDLAEGHYEQYF.

This clonotype was observed a few times. J is TRBJ2-3 and V is TRBV20-1; 8 nucleotides align to TRBD1. V gave up 3 bases and J gave up 6 bases; unmatched junction bases: 5. The CDR3 length is 13 residues. The V gene's germline CDR1 is DFQATT and CDR2 SNEGSKA (reference sequence). The CDR3 loop reads CSASPRQGDTQYF. CDR3 coding DNA: TGCAGTGCTAGCCCCCGACAGGGGGATACGCAGTATTTT.

The chain carries TRBV27 and TRBJ2-7, with a possible D match to TRBD1 (6 bases). V was shortened by 5 bases and J by 5 bases, with 28 bases between the two germline ends. The CDR3 totals 18 residues. Germline V lookup: CDR1 MNHEY, CDR2 SMNVEV (reference sequence). The CDR3 DNA reads as TGTGCCAGCAGTCCAACCCGGGGCAGGGGATCCCCTGTAAACGAGCAGTACTTC. This codes for CASSPTRGRGSPVNEQYF.

V is TRBV29-1 and J is TRBJ2-3, with D perhaps matching TRBD1 (6 bases). The V end was cut by 5 bases, the J end by 0 bases, with 12 bases between. From germline, CDR1 is SQVTM and CDR2 ANQGSEA. The CDR3 runs to 14 residues. The CDR3 coding sequence is TGCAGCGTTTTGACAGGAGTTAGCACAGATACGCAGTATTTT. Its protein is CSVLTGVSTDTQYF.